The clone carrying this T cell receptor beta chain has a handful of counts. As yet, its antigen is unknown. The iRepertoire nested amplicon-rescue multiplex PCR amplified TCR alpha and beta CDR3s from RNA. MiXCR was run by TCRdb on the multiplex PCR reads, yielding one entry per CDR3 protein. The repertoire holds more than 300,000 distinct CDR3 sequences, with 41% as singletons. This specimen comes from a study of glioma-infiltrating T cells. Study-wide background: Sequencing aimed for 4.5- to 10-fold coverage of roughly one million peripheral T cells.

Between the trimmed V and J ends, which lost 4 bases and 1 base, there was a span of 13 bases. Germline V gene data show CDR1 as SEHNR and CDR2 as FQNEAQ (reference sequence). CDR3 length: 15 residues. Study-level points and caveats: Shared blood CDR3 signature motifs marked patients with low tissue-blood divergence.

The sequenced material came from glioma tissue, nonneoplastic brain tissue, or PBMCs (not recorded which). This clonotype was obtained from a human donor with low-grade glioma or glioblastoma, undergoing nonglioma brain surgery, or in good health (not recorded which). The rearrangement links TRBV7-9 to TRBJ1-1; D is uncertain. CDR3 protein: CASSSYDTGNTEAFF. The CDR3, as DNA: TGTGCCAGCAGCTCCTACGACACGGGGAACACTGAAGCTTTCTTT.